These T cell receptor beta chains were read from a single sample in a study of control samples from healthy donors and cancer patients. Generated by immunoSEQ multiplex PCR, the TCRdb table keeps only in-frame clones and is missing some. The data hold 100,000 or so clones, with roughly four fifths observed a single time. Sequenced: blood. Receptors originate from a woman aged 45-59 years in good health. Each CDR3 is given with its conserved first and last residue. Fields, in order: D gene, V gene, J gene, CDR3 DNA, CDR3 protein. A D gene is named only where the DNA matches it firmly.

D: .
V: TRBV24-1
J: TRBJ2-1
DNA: TGTGCCACCAGTCCGGAGGGTAGCGCAACCAATGAGCAGTTCTTC
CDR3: CATSPEGSATNEQFF

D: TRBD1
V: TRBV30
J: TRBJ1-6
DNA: TGTGCCTCCGGGACAGGGGGCCTGTCACCCCTCCACTTT
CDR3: CASGTGGLSPLHF

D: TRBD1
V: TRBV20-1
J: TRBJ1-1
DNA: TGCAGTGCTATTGATCCGGGACAGGGGAATTTCATGAACACTGAAGCTTTCTTT
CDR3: CSAIDPGQGNFMNTEAFF

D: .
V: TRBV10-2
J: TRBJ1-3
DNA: TGCGCCAGCAGTGAAAGAGTTAGCTCTGGAAACACCATATATTTT
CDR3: CASSERVSSGNTIYF

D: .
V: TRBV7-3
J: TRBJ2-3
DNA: TGTGCCAGCAGCTTACTCGGGGGTTTCCCAGATACGCAGTATTTT
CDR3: CASSLLGGFPDTQYF

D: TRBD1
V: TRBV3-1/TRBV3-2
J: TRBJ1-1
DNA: TGTGCCAGCAGTCGACAGGGGGCGGACACTGAAGCTTTCTTT
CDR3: CASSRQGADTEAFF

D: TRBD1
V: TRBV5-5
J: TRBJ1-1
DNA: TGTGCCAGCAACCCCCTGGGACAGTTGAACACTGAAGCTTTCTTT
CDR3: CASNPLGQLNTEAFF

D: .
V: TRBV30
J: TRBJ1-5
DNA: TGTGCCTGGAGTGACGGGGGATATAGCAATCAGCCCCAGCATTTT
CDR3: CAWSDGGYSNQPQHF

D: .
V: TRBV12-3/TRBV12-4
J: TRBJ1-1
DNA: TGTGCCAGCAGTCAGGGTCCGAACACTGAAGCTTTCTTT
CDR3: CASSQGPNTEAFF

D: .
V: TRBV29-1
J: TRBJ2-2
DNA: TGCAGCGTTGTTAAGGGGGGCACCGGGGAGCTGTTTTTT
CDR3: CSVVKGGTGELFF

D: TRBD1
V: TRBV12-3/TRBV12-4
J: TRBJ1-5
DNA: TGTGCCAGCAGAGGGACAGGCAATCAGCCCCAGCATTTT
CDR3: CASRGTGNQPQHF